Presented here are 27 T cell receptor beta chains from one specimen sequenced in a study of blood T cell repertoires in COVID-19. TCRdb keeps only in-frame clones here, not all; method: immunoSEQ multiplex PCR. The sample has 350,000 to 550,000 clones; approximately 90% are singletons. Sequenced: peripheral blood. All receptors come from a woman in her twenties or thirties with acute or convalescent COVID-19.

This rearrangement joins TRBV7-2 to TRBJ1-2; a weak D match, TRBD1 (5 bases). CDR1 is SGHTA and CDR2 is FQGNSA in the germline V gene. V gave up 1 base and J gave up 1 base, with 7 bases separating them. CDR3 size: 14 residues. The CDR3 DNA follows: TGTGCCAGCAGCTTAGGACAGCTTAACTATGGCTACACCTTC. As protein: CASSLGQLNYGYTF.

The chain joins TRBV29-1 to TRBJ2-3; 12 bases fit TRBD2. There are 15 residues in the CDR3. Germline V gene lookup returns CDR1 SQVTM and CDR2 ANQGSEA. V lost 6 bases, J lost 6 bases, and 10 bases stayed unmatched. The CDR3 spells CSVARLAGGPDTQYF. In DNA form, the CDR3 reads TGCAGCGTAGCCAGGCTAGCGGGGGGGCCGGATACGCAGTATTTT.

The DNA for the CDR3 is TGTGCCAGCTCACGCGCACAGACAGGGTATAATGAGCAGTTCTTC. Protein sequence: CASSRAQTGYNEQFF. This rearrangement joins TRBV18 to TRBJ2-1; TRBD1 agrees at 7 bases. V lost 4 bases and J lost 7; bases outside the gene matches: 10. Germline CDR1 is KGHSH and CDR2 is LQKENI. The CDR3 totals 15 residues. Drawing the rest from reference TRBV18 and TRBJ2-1, the complete variable domain is NAGVMQNPRHLVRRRGQEARLRCSPMKGHSHVYWYRQLPEEGLKFMVYLQKENIIDESGMPKERFSAEFPKEGPSILRIQQVVRGDSAAYFCASSRAQTGYNEQFFGPGTRLTVL.

The count of this clone is one. The chain combines TRBV28 with TRBJ2-3, with D possibly being TRBD1 (6 bases). From germline, CDR1 is MDHEN and CDR2 SYDVKM. The CDR3 sequence is 15 residues long. Trimming took off 6 bases at V and 0 bases at J, with 13 bases between the two ends. CDR3 loop: CASRGAGISTDTQYF. CDR3 sequence (DNA): TGTGCCAGCAGGGGGGCAGGGATTAGCACAGATACGCAGTATTTT.

The gene calls are TRBV7-9 and TRBJ2-5; D possibly corresponds to TRBD1 (6 bases). Looked up from germline, CDR1 is SEHNR and CDR2 is FQNEAQ (reference sequence). The CDR3 runs 14 residues. V gave up 5 bases and J gave up 2 bases, with 12 bases separating them. CDR3 in DNA: TGTGCCAGCAGCACTGGGGGCGTACAAGAGACCCAGTACTTC. Translating it yields CASSTGGVQETQYF.

This chain uses TRBV2 with TRBJ1-1; D is unresolved. The CDR3 sequence is 13 residues long. Germline V gene lookup returns CDR1 SNHLY and CDR2 FYNNEI. Trimming removed 3 bases at V and 2 bases at J, with 7 bases between. The CDR3 region is CASSESVNTEAFF. CDR3 DNA sequence: TGTGCCAGCAGTGAGTCAGTCAACACTGAAGCTTTCTTT.

V and J are TRBV28 and TRBJ1-2, with D perhaps TRBD1 (6 bases). Germline V gene sequence: CDR1 MDHEN, CDR2 SYDVKM. CDR3 length equals 14 residues. Trimming pared 8 bases from V and 9 bases from J, leaving 22 bases between. The CDR3 sequence is CASSTPGTPASYTF. DNA for the CDR3: TGTGCCAGCTCAACACCCGGGACACCGGCGAGCTACACCTTC.

For this clone: The same CDR3 can be traced to other DNA sequences in this sample. The V and J genes are TRBV30 and TRBJ2-7; D perhaps matches TRBD2 (6 bases). The CDR3 is 12 residues long. V was pared by 1 base and J by 4 bases, with 8 bases between. The V gene's germline CDR1 is GTSNPN and CDR2 SVGIG (reference sequence). CDR3 coding DNA: TGTGCCTGGAGTGCCGGGGGATACGAGCAGTACTTC. Protein product: CAWSAGGYEQYF.

The genes are TRBV5-1 and TRBJ1-6; the D gene is possibly TRBD1 (6 bases). The CDR3 loop spans 13 amino acids. Germline V lookup: CDR1 SGHRS, CDR2 YFSETQ. The V end lost 3 bases, the J end lost 9 bases, and 10 bases lay between the germline ends. CDR3 sequence reads: CASSSGQTSPLHF. The CDR3 DNA follows: TGCGCCAGCAGCTCTGGACAGACTTCACCCCTCCACTTT. The full variable domain, its missing parts supplied by reference TRBV5-1 and TRBJ1-6, is KAGVTQTPRYLIKTRGQQVTLSCSPISGHRSVSWYQQTPGQGLQFLFEYFSETQRNKGNFPGRFSGRQFSNSRSEMNVSTLELGDSALYLCASSSGQTSPLHFGNGTRLTVT.

The J gene is TRBJ1-1, the V gene TRBV27, with 7 bases lining up with TRBD1. In germline, CDR1 is MNHEY, CDR2 SMNVEV (reference sequence). J lost 4 bases, V lost 4 bases, and 3 bases had no gene match. CDR3 length: 13 residues. CDR3 sequence (DNA): TGTGCCAGCAGTTACGGGACAGCCACTGAAGCTTTCTTT. Protein: CASSYGTATEAFF.

The V gene is TRBV5-1, the J gene TRBJ2-7; TRBD1 agrees at 9 bases. V lost 4 bases, J lost 6 bases, and 8 bases stayed unmatched. Germline assignment: CDR1 SGHRS and CDR2 YFSETQ. The CDR3 spans 14 residues. The CDR3 loop is CASSQPGQGFEQYF. CDR3 coding DNA: TGCGCCAGCAGCCAACCGGGACAGGGATTCGAGCAGTACTTC.

This chain joins TRBV3-1 (or the pseudogene TRBV3-2) and TRBJ1-2; a weak D match, TRBD1 (5 bases). The V end was cut by 0 bases, the J end by 4 bases, with 12 bases between. The CDR3 contains 15 residues. Per the germline V gene, CDR1 is LGHDT and CDR2 is YNNKEL (reference sequence). CDR3 sequence reads: CASSQDSGRGYGYTF. CDR3 coding DNA: TGTGCCAGCAGCCAAGACTCGGGGAGGGGCTATGGCTACACCTTC.

The J gene is TRBJ1-4, the V gene TRBV5-4; D might be TRBD1 (5 bases). V was shortened by 9 bases and J by 0 bases, with 30 bases between the two germline ends. Per the germline V gene, CDR1 is SGHNT and CDR2 is YYREEE (reference sequence). This CDR3 region has 20 residues. The CDR3 sequence: CATSPTPGELLIATNEKLFF. The CDR3 DNA reads as TGTGCCACCTCCCCGACCCCGGGGGAGCTTTTGATTGCAACTAATGAAAAACTGTTTTTT.

The rearrangement joins TRBV4-1 to TRBJ2-7; tentative D call: TRBD1 (7 bases). V gave up 2 bases and J gave up 5 bases, with 16 bases separating them. This CDR3 is built from 15 residues. The germline CDR1 and CDR2 sequences are MGHRA and YSYEKL. The CDR3 region has the DNA TGCGCCAGCAGCCAATGGAGGGGGCGAACCCACGAGCAGTACTTC. The encoded protein is CASSQWRGRTHEQYF.

The chain combines TRBV11-2 with TRBJ2-2; TRBD2 matches at 9 bases. The trim removed 5 bases at V and 4 bases at J, leaving 17 bases unmatched. This CDR3 has 19 residues. Germline-derived CDR1 and CDR2 are SGHAT and FQNNGV. The DNA for the CDR3 is TGTGCCAGCAGCCTCCCACGGGTAGCGGGGGCTACGAGCACCGGGGAGCTGTTTTTT. Amino acids: CASSLPRVAGATSTGELFF.

In nucleotides, the CDR3 is TGTGCCAGCAGCTTGTCGCCGCGTCTCAACAGGGAGGGGGGGTACTTC. Translated: CASSLSPRLNREGGYF. The V and J genes are TRBV7-3 and TRBJ2-5, with D possibly matching TRBD2 (7 bases). Germline assignment: CDR1 SGHTA and CDR2 FQGTGA. V was cut by 3 bases and J by 13 bases, with 27 bases left in between. There are 16 residues in the CDR3.

This clone was recorded only once. J is TRBJ2-7 and V is TRBV5-4; maybe TRBD1 (6 bases). The germline gives CDR1 SGHNT, CDR2 YYREEE (reference sequence). CDR3 size: 15 residues. The V end was cut by 0 bases, the J end by 4 bases, with 14 bases between. As DNA, the CDR3 is TGTGCCAGCAGCTTGGGCCCCGGCACAGGGTACGAGCAGTACTTC. Its protein is CASSLGPGTGYEQYF. The variable domain in full, completed from reference TRBV5-4 and TRBJ2-7, reads ETGVTQSPTHLIKTRGQQVTLRCSSQSGHNTVSWYQQALGQGPQFIFQYYREEENGRGNFPPRFSGLQFPNYSSELNVNALELDDSALYLCASSLGPGTGYEQYFGPGTRLTVT.

With respect to this clone: The same CDR3 is also encoded by other DNA sequences in this sample. This sequence joins TRBV9 and TRBJ2-1; TRBD2 matches 7 bases. Looked up from germline, CDR1 is SGDLS and CDR2 is YYNGEE. The length of the CDR3 is 11 residues. With 2 bases clipped from V and 10 bases from J, the junction kept 0 bases outside the gene matches. The CDR3 DNA reads as TGTGCCAGCAGCGTTAGCGGGGAGCAGTTCTTC. Translation gives CASSVSGEQFF.

The J gene is TRBJ1-2, the V gene TRBV2; no clear D gene. Germline CDR1 SNHLY, CDR2 FYNNEI. V gave up 2 bases and J gave up 8 bases, with 15 bases separating them. The CDR3 spans 14 residues. CDR3 residues: CASSESIPNWGYTF. CDR3 coding DNA: TGTGCCAGCAGTGAATCGATCCCAAACTGGGGCTACACCTTC.

The rearrangement joins TRBV19 to TRBJ1-6; D perhaps matches TRBD1 (6 bases). CDR3 length: 15 amino acids. V lost 7 bases to trimming and J lost 7 bases, with 17 bases between them. The germline CDR1 and CDR2 sequences are LNHDA and SQIVND (reference sequence). For the CDR3, the DNA is TGTGCCAGTACCGACCCCGACAGGAAAAATTCACCCCTCCACTTT. Translated, it gives CASTDPDRKNSPLHF.

The chain couples TRBV2 to TRBJ1-5; 7 bases fit TRBD1. The germline CDR1 and CDR2 sequences are SNHLY and FYNNEI. V was clipped by 6 bases and J by 3 bases; unmatched bases: 8. This CDR3 is built from 15 residues. CDR3 region: CASREGTDFNQPQHF. CDR3 nucleotides: TGTGCCAGCAGAGAGGGGACAGACTTCAATCAGCCCCAGCATTTT.

The chain has TRBV30 and TRBJ2-7, with D unresolved. CDR1 GTSNPN and CDR2 SVGIG come from the germline V gene (reference sequence). The CDR3 totals 11 residues. Trimming left V 5 bases short and J 3 bases short, with 8 bases between. The DNA for the CDR3 is TGTGCCTGGGGTTTAGACTACGAGCAGTACTTC. This encodes CAWGLDYEQYF.

Comments on this clone: A read error may be the cause here, since a much bigger clone is one base away. The chain combines TRBV7-2 with TRBJ2-5; D gene unclear. CDR3 length equals 13 residues. V lost 0 bases to trimming and J lost 4 bases, with 6 bases between them. Per the germline V gene, CDR1 is SGHTA and CDR2 is FQGNSA. CDR3 bases: TGTGCCAGCAGCTTAGCGCCAGGAGAGACCCAGTACTTC. It codes for CASSLAPGETQYF.

This chain links TRBV15 with TRBJ1-1, with 9 bases fitting TRBD1. Germline V gene lookup returns CDR1 LNHNV and CDR2 YYDKDF (reference sequence). Trimming cost V 8 bases and J 4 bases; bases outside gene matches: 17. This CDR3 has 17 amino acids. The CDR3 sequence is CATVGVGQGFFSTEAFF. The CDR3, as DNA: TGTGCCACCGTGGGGGTCGGACAGGGGTTTTTTAGCACTGAAGCTTTCTTT.

J is TRBJ1-2 and V is TRBV5-1; possibly TRBD1 for D (6 bases). CDR3 size: 15 residues. Germline values: CDR1 SGHRS, CDR2 YFSETQ. Trimming took 4 bases from V and 2 from J, leaving 15 bases between them. The CDR3 coding sequence is TGCGCCAGCAGCCCCGGGGGGGGCGGAAACTATGGCTACACCTTC. It translates to CASSPGGGGNYGYTF.

The V call is TRBV27, the J call TRBJ2-1; tentative D call: TRBD1 (6 bases). Per germline, CDR1 MNHEY and CDR2 SMNVEV (reference sequence). The CDR3 length is 13 residues. The V end was cut by 8 bases, the J end by 3 bases, with 11 bases between. CDR3 nucleotide sequence: TGTGCCAGCCAGGGACACGGCTACAATGAGCAGTTCTTC. Amino acids: CASQGHGYNEQFF.

This chain uses TRBV9 with TRBJ2-5; 9 bases align to TRBD2. Germline assignment: CDR1 SGDLS and CDR2 YYNGEE. The CDR3 contains 16 residues. The V segment lost 0 bases and the J segment 2 bases; nucleotides outside the gene matches: 5. CDR3 bases: TGTGCCAGCAGCGTAGAACAAGCGGGGGGTCAAGAGACCCAGTACTTC. This codes for CASSVEQAGGQETQYF.